This T cell receptor (beta chain) came from a study of shared clonotypes between healthy human individuals. The authors split each subset's genomic DNA evenly across several immunoSEQ plates. Some clones are missing from TCRdb's copy, which holds only in-frame ones; the method was immunoSEQ multiplex PCR. Of roughly 660,000 clones listed, about 90% are singletons. The sequencing sample was made of memory CD8+ T cells from PBMCs. Subset described: CD45RO+ cells pooled with CCR7-negative TemRA cells. This TCR was sampled from a man between 18 and 29 years old in good health. Some clones in this sample may be carry-over from other donors' samples.

The CDR3 DNA is TGTGCCAGCAGTTTTTCATCAGGCGACAGGGCCTATGGCTACACCTTC. Translating it yields CASSFSSGDRAYGYTF. The chain couples TRBV27 to TRBJ1-2; 7 bases fit TRBD1. Germline trimming cut 3 bases from V and 4 bases from J; bases unmatched to any gene: 11. The CDR3 spans 16 residues. CDR1 is MNHEY, CDR2 SMNVEV, per germline (reference sequence).